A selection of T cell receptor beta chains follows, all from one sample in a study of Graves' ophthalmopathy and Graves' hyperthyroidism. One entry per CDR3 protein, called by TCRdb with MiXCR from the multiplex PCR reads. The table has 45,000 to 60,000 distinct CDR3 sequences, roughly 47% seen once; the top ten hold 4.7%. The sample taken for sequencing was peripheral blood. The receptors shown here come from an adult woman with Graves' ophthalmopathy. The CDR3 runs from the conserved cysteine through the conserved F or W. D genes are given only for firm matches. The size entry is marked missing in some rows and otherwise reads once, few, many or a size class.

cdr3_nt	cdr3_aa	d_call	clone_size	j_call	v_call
TGCAGTGCTAGAATCGGGGCGGAAAACACTGAAGCTTTCTTT	CSARIGAENTEAFF	-	few	TRBJ1-1	TRBV20-1
TGTGCCAGCAGTGGGACAGACGCGAACTATGGCTACACCTTC	CASSGTDANYGYTF	TRBD1	many	TRBJ1-2	TRBV6-5
TGCAGTGCTAGAATGATAAGGACCAATGAGCAGTTCTTC	CSARMIRTNEQFF	-	-	TRBJ2-1	TRBV20-1
TGTGCCAGCAGTTTATATGGAGGTACGGGCGGGAGCCCCTACGAGCAGTACTTC	CASSLYGGTGGSPYEQYF	TRBD2	-	TRBJ2-7	TRBV27
TGTGCCAGCAGTTTAGGGGACAGGGATGTTTACAATGAGCAGTTCTTC	CASSLGDRDVYNEQFF	TRBD1	many	TRBJ2-1	TRBV12-3/TRBV12-4
TGCGCCAGCAGTGAGAAGACAGGGCGCTCCTACGGGCAGTACTTC	CASSEKTGRSYGQYF	TRBD1	-	TRBJ2-7	TRBV10-1
TGCAGTGCTAGAGATGGGACACACAATGAGCAGTATTTT	CSARDGTHNEQYF	-	few	TRBJ2-3	TRBV20-1
TGCAGTGCTAGAGATCTAAAAAAGGACTCAACCACCGAGCAGTACTTC	CSARDLKKDSTTEQYF	-	many	TRBJ2-7	TRBV20-1
TGCAGTGCTAGAGCTGCTCCCCAAGAGACCCAGTACTTC	CSARAAPQETQYF	-	-	TRBJ2-5	TRBV20-1
TGTGCCAGCAGTGACTCTAGCAGTAACACCGGGGAGCTGTTGTTT	CASSDSSSNTGELLF	-	-	TRBJ2-2	TRBV6-4
TGTGCCAGCAGCCCCCACTCTGGAAACACCATATATTTT	CASSPHSGNTIYF	-	many	TRBJ1-3	TRBV9
TGCAGTGCTAGAGGGAGAGTCGACGAGCAGTACTTC	CSARGRVDEQYF	-	-	TRBJ2-7	TRBV20-1
TGCAGTGCTAGAGTAAACGCAGGGATACGCAATCAGCCCCAGCATTTT	CSARVNAGIRNQPQHF	-	few	TRBJ1-5	TRBV20-1
TGTGCCAGCAGCCCTGGTCGACAGGGTCGTATAGCTTTCTTT	CASSPGRQGRIAFF	TRBD1	-	TRBJ1-1	TRBV5-6
TGTGCCACCAGCACGCGGAAGCAGGTGCAAGATACGCAGTATTTT	CATSTRKQVQDTQYF	-	-	TRBJ2-3	TRBV15
TGTGCCAGTAGTATACGACCTTACAATCAGCCCCAGCATTTT	CASSIRPYNQPQHF	-	many	TRBJ1-5	TRBV19
TGCGCCAGCAGCTTGGGGGGACAGGCTGGCTACACCTTC	CASSLGGQAGYTF	TRBD1	-	TRBJ1-2	TRBV5-1
TGTGCCAGCAGCGAGACCGCTGAGGGAGACAATGAGCAGTTCTTC	CASSETAEGDNEQFF	-	few	TRBJ2-1	TRBV6-4
TGTGCCAGCAGCCCCGTTGGGGCGGAGAAGTACTTC	CASSPVGAEKYF	-	-	TRBJ2-5	TRBV7-2
TGTGCCACAAAGGATACCGACAGGCTCAGGGGGGATGGCTACACCTTC	CATKDTDRLRGDGYTF	TRBD1	-	TRBJ1-2	TRBV19
TGCAGTGCTAGAGGTCAGGCACAGGGGACCCAGTACTTC	CSARGQAQGTQYF	-	many	TRBJ2-5	TRBV20-1
TGCGCCAGCAGCCAAGATCAAGTGAGGGCCGAGACCCAGTACTTC	CASSQDQVRAETQYF	-	many	TRBJ2-5	TRBV4-1
TGTGTCACCAGTGAGGCGGGACTAGAGGGGCGTGACACCGGGGAGCTGTTTTTT	CVTSEAGLEGRDTGELFF	TRBD2	-	TRBJ2-2	TRBV24-1
TGCAGTGCTAGAGATGTGGGGGTCCAGGGCTTC	CSARDVGVQGF	-	many	TRBJ2-7	TRBV20-1
TGCAGTGCTAGTCGAACAGGTAAAGGGGCCCAGTACTTC	CSASRTGKGAQYF	-	-	TRBJ2-5	TRBV20-1
TGTGCCAGCAGTGCGGGACAGGGTGTCTATGGCTACACCTTC	CASSAGQGVYGYTF	TRBD1	medium-sized	TRBJ1-2	TRBV2
TGTGCCGGCGGGGGCCTAGGGGGCTACACCTTC	CAGGGLGGYTF	-	many	TRBJ1-2	TRBV28
TGTGCCACCAGCAGAGATCAGGCCGGGACAGGGGACGAGACCCAGTACTTC	CATSRDQAGTGDETQYF	TRBD1	-	TRBJ2-5	TRBV15
TGTGCCAGCAGCTACCCTAGGACACCCATGAACACTGAAGCTTTCTTT	CASSYPRTPMNTEAFF	-	-	TRBJ1-1	TRBV6-1